Here is one T cell receptor beta chain with its context. The CDR3 is 19 residues long. Trimming took 2 bases from V and 6 from J; bases not matched to a gene: 10. Germline V gene sequence: CDR1 SGHTA, CDR2 FQGNSA. The data were obtained in a study of blood T cell repertoires in COVID-19. Generated by immunoSEQ multiplex PCR, the TCRdb table keeps only in-frame clones and is missing some. The repertoire holds a few hundred thousand clones, with over 80% as singletons. Sample: peripheral blood. The receptor comes from a woman aged 25 to 39 with COVID-19, enrolled during active disease. This rearrangement joins TRBV7-2 to TRBJ2-2, with 15 bases matching TRBD2. Written as DNA, the CDR3 is TGTGCCAGCAGCTTAAGACGGACTAGCGGGGGGGTCACCCCCGGGGAGCTGTTTTTT. Translation: CASSLRRTSGGVTPGELFF.